Sequencing of this T cell receptor (beta chain) was carried out in a study of glioma-infiltrating T cells. Study-level points and caveats: CDR3 overlap between tissue and blood was very small. Tissue-blood divergence was below expectation in non-neoplastic patients, above in gliomas.

With regard to this clonotype: The antigen is unknown.

TCR alpha and beta CDR3 regions were amplified from RNA using iRepertoire nested multiplex PCR. TCRdb itself ran the multiplex PCR reads through MiXCR, one entry per CDR3 protein. The data hold about 130,000 distinct CDR3 sequences, with 24% observed a single time. The CDR3 has 14 residues. Germline values: CDR1 MNHEY, CDR2 SMNVEV (reference sequence). With 6 bases removed from V and 6 bases from J, the gap between germline ends came to 17 bases. The chain recombines TRBV27 with TRBJ1-2; D is undetermined. The specimen sequenced was glioma tissue, nonneoplastic brain tissue, or PBMCs (not recorded which). The sequence came from a human donor with low-grade glioma or glioblastoma, undergoing nonglioma brain surgery, or in good health (not recorded which). The CDR3 sequence is CASRPLMTRDGYTF. In nucleotides, the CDR3 is TGTGCCAGCAGGCCCCTAATGACCCGTGATGGCTACACCTTC.